This T cell receptor (beta chain) is drawn from a study of shared clonotypes between healthy human individuals. Deletions cut 2 bases from V and 1 base from J, with 10 bases between. The length of the CDR3 is 15 residues. Germline values: CDR1 SGDLS, CDR2 YYNGEE. Concerning this clone itself: Distinct nucleotide sequences in the sample also encode this CDR3.

At the deep level, the assay was run. The authors' processing: Filtering differed since immunoSEQ provided only junctions, with no quality scores. The method was immunoSEQ multiplex PCR; TCRdb's version includes in-frame clones alone and lacks a portion of them. V and J calls and clone size are as listed in that table; D and trimming were resolved from the DNA. The table lists around 1,100,000 clones, roughly 80% of them singletons. This chain joins TRBV9 and TRBJ1-5, with D unclear. The sample consisted of memory CD4+ T cells from PBMCs. Indicated subset: CD45RA-negative fraction. This receptor was obtained from a man between 18 and 35 years old in good health. Some clones in this sample may be carry-over from other donors' samples. The CDR3: CASSVGSGSNQPQHF. CDR3 DNA sequence: TGTGCCAGCAGCGTCGGGTCAGGAAGCAATCAGCCCCAGCATTTT.